This TCR beta chain was sequenced for a study of T cell repertoires in cytomegalovirus infection. Study results and caveats: In two of eight donors, the top clonotype was HLA-C-restricted CMV-specific. There were carriers of CMV plus the relevant HLA, and cumulative public TCR beta family frequency identified them.

Turning to this clonotype: Its specificity is not known.

TCRdb redid the calling of the reads with MiXCR, one entry per CDR3 protein. The repertoire has roughly 760,000 distinct CDR3 sequences, about 40% of them found once; the top ten carry roughly 2.9%. The sequenced sample was PBMCs. This TCR derives from a human donor in good health (CMV status not recorded). Some clones in this sample may be carry-over from other donors' samples.

The CDR3 reads CASSPGGSLRANVLTF. The CDR3 DNA reads TGTGCCAGCAGCCCCGGGGGGTCCCTACGGGCCAACGTCCTGACTTTC. The V call is TRBV7-3, the J call TRBJ2-6; 7 bases match TRBD2. Germline-derived CDR1 and CDR2 are SGHTA and FQGTGA. V shed 5 bases and J 5 bases; nucleotides not matched to a gene: 9. The CDR3 totals 16 residues.